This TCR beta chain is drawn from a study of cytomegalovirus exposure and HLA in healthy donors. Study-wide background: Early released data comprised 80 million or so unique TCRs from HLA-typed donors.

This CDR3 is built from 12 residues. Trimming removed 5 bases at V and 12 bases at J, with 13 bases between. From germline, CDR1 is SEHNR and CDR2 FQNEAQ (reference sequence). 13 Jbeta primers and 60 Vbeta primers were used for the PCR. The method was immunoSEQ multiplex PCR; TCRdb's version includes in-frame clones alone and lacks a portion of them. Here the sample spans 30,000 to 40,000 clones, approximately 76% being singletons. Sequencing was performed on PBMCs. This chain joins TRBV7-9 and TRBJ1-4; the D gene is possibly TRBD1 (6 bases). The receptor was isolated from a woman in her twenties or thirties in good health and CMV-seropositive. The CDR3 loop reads CASSHRTDELFF. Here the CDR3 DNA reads TGTGCCAGCAGCCATAGGACAGACGAACTGTTTTTT.